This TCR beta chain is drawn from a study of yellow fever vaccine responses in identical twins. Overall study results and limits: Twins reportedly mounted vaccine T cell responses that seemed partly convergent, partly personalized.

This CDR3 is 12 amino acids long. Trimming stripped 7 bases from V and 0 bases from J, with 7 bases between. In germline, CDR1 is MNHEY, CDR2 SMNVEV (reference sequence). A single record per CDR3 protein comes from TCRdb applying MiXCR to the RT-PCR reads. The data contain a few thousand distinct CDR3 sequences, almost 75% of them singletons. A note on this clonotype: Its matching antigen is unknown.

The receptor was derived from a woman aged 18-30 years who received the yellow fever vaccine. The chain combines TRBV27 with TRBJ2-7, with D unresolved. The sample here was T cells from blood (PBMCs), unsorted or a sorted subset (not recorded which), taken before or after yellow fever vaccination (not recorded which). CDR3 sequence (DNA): TGTGCCAGCAAAAGAAGCTCCTACGAGCAGTACTTC. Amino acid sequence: CASKRSSYEQYF.